The clone carrying this T cell receptor (beta chain) was counted many times. The record originates from a study of T cells in Graves' hyperthyroidism and ophthalmopathy. Over 18 months, lack of ophthalmopathy progression marked Graves' hyperthyroidism as stable. Amplification yielded TCR beta CDR3 regions, with RNA transcripts as the source. A first-round RT-PCR of the TCR CDR3 used the HTBI primer set. TCRdb re-derived calls from the multiplex PCR reads in MiXCR, one entry per CDR3 protein. Among approximately 300,000 distinct CDR3 sequences listed, around a sixth were seen once. Germline V gene sequence: CDR1 LGHDT, CDR2 YNNKEL (reference sequence). The CDR3 sequence is 15 residues long. V was clipped by 4 bases and J by 0 bases, with 11 bases between them.

The sequence derives from a man between 25 and 39 years old with Graves' hyperthyroidism. The chain links TRBV3-1 to TRBJ2-3; no reliable D call. Input material: blood. CDR3 nucleotide sequence: TGTGCCAGCAGCCTCAGCATTGGGAGCACAGATACGCAGTATTTT. It is translated as CASSLSIGSTDTQYF.